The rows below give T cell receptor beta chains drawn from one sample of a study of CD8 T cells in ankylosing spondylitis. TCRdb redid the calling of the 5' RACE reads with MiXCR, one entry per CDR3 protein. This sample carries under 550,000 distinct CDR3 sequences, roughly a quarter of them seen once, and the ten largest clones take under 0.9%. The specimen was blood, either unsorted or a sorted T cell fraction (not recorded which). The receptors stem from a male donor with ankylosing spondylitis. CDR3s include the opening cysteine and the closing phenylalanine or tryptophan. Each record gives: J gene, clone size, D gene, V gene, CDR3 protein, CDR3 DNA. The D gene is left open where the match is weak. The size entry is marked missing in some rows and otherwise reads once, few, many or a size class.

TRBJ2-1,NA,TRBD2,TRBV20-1,CSVAPFGAGGLSDNEQFF,TGCAGTGTTGCACCCTTCGGGGCGGGAGGACTCAGCGACAATGAGCAGTTCTTC
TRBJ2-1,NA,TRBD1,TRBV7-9,CASSLLGQGAPREQFF,TGTGCCAGCAGCTTGCTGGGACAGGGGGCGCCCCGGGAGCAGTTCTTC
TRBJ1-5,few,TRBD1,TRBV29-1,CSVEEQGAYNQPQHF,TGCAGCGTTGAAGAACAGGGGGCGTACAATCAGCCCCAGCATTTT
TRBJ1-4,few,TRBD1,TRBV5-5,CASSPTGATNEKLFF,TGTGCCAGCAGCCCAACAGGGGCAACTAATGAAAAACTGTTTTTT
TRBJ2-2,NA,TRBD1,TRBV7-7,CASSRQGLTGELFF,TGTGCCAGCAGCCGACAGGGGCTCACCGGGGAGCTGTTTTTT
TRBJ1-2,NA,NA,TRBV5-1,CASSLATGTQYYGYTF,TGCGCCAGCAGCTTGGCAACCGGGACGCAGTACTATGGCTACACCTTC
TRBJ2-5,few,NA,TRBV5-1,CASSLEPNQETQYF,TGCGCCAGCAGCTTGGAGCCCAACCAAGAGACCCAGTACTTC
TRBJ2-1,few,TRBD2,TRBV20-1,CSASGSPSNEQFF,TGCAGTGCAAGCGGGAGTCCGAGCAATGAGCAGTTCTTC
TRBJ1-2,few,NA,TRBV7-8,CASSGDRLPPYGYTF,TGTGCCAGCAGCGGGGACCGCTTACCCCCCTATGGCTACACCTTC
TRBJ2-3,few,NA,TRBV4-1,CASSQVRLATDTQYF,TGCGCCAGCAGCCAAGTTCGTTTAGCCACAGATACGCAGTATTTT
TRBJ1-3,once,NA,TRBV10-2,CASRSGSQGNTIYF,TGCGCCAGCAGGTCCGGGTCCCAAGGAAACACCATATATTTT
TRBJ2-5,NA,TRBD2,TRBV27,CASSMTTGGETQYF,TGTGCCAGCAGTATGACCACGGGAGGTGAGACCCAGTACTTC